This T cell receptor (beta chain) was sequenced in a study of T cell responses to AZD1222 COVID-19 vaccine. Measured with immunoSEQ multiplex PCR; TCRdb has only the in-frame clones, and not every one. The sample lists some 200,000 clones; under 95% were seen once. Per germline, CDR1 SGHTA and CDR2 FQGTGA. CDR3 length: 14 residues. The J segment lost 5 bases and the V segment lost 4 bases, leaving 6 bases of the junction unmatched. The chain couples TRBV7-3 to TRBJ2-5; 8 nucleotides match TRBD1. This clonotype originated in an adult who received the AZD1222 COVID-19 vaccine. This specimen consisted of peripheral blood, obtained 28 days after the second AZD1222 dose. The chain's CDR3 is CASSSGQGRETQYF. In DNA form, the CDR3 reads TGTGCCAGCAGCTCAGGACAGGGCCGTGAGACCCAGTACTTC.